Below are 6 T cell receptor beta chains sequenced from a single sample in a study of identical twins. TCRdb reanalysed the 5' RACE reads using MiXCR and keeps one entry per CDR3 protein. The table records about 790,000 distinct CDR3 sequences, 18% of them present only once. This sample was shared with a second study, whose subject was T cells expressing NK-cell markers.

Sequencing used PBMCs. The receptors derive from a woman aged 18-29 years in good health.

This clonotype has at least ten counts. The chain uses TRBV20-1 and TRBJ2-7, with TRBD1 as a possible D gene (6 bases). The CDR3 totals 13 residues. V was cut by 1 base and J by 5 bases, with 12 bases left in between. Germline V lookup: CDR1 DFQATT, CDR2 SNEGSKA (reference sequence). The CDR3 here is CSARALDRHEQYF. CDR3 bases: TGCAGTGCTAGAGCCCTAGACAGGCACGAGCAGTACTTC.

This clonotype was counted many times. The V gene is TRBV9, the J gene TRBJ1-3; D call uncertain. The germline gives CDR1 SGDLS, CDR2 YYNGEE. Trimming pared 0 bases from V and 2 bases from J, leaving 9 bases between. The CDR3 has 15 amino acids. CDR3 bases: TGTGCCAGCAGCGTAGGGGATTCGGCTGGAAACACCATATATTTT. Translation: CASSVGDSAGNTIYF.

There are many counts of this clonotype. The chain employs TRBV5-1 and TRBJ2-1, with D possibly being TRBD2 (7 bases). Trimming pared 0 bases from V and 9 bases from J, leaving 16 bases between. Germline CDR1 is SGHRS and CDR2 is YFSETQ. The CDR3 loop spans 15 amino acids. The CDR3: CASSLVISGGLEQFF. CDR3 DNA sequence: TGCGCCAGCAGCTTGGTAATATCCGGGGGGCTTGAGCAGTTCTTC.

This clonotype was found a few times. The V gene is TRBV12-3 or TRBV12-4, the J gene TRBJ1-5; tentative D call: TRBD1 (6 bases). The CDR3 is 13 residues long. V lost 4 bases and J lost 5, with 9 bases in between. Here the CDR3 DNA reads TGTGCCAGCAGTTACCAGGGGCATCAGCCCCAGCATTTT. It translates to CASSYQGHQPQHF.

The CDR3 sequence is CASSQRLLGEKLFF. The CDR3 DNA reads as TGTGCCAGCAGCCAACGATTGCTCGGTGAAAAACTGTTTTTT. This sequence joins TRBV14 and TRBJ1-4; D remains unclear. The CDR3 loop spans 14 amino acids. The V and J ends lost 2 bases and 7 bases respectively, with 11 bases between them. Germline-derived CDR1 and CDR2 are SGHDN and FVKESK. Drawing the rest from reference TRBV14 and TRBJ1-4, the complete variable domain is EAGVTQFPSHSVIEKGQTVTLRCDPISGHDNLYWYRRVMGKEIKFLLHFVKESKQDESGMPNNRFLAERTGGTYSTLKVQPAELEDSGVYFCASSQRLLGEKLFFGSGTQLSVL.

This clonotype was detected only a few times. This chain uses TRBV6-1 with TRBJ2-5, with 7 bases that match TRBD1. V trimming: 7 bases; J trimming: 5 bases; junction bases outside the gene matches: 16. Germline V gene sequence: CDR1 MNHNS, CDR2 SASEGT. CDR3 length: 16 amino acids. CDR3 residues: CASNLGTAPFSETQYF. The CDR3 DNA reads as TGTGCCAGCAACCTCGGGACAGCTCCTTTTTCTGAGACCCAGTACTTC.